This T cell receptor (beta chain) was captured in a study of T cell responses to AZD1222 COVID-19 vaccine. Second-dose schedules of about 4 or about 12 weeks were combined. Measured with immunoSEQ multiplex PCR; TCRdb has only the in-frame clones, and not every one. The sample holds about 35,000 clones, about nine tenths seen once. V lost 8 bases, J lost 2 bases, and 12 bases lay in between. This CDR3 is 13 amino acids long. The TCR originated in an adult who received the AZD1222 COVID-19 vaccine. The material was peripheral blood, obtained 28 days after the second AZD1222 dose. The chain carries TRBV12-3 or TRBV12-4 and TRBJ1-2; D is uncertain. This CDR3 reads CASSLTVNYGYTF. The CDR3 DNA reads TGTGCCAGCTCACTCACCGTAAACTATGGCTACACCTTC.